Listed below are T cell receptor beta chains from one sample, sequenced in a study of cytomegalovirus exposure and HLA in healthy donors. Generated by immunoSEQ multiplex PCR, the TCRdb table keeps only in-frame clones and is missing some. This sample has tens of thousands of clones; just under 95% occur once, and the top ten carry 3% to 3.5%. Sequenced material: PBMCs. The receptors originated from a woman younger than 30 in good health and CMV-seropositive. CDR3s include the opening cysteine and the closing phenylalanine or tryptophan. D genes are given only for firm matches. Rows give clone size only sometimes, using once, few, many, or a class for an expanded clone.

>16|NA|TRBJ1-3|TRBD1|TRBV2
TGTGCCAGCACCGGAGGGTGGACAGGGGGAGGAAACACCATATATTTT
CASTGGWTGGGNTIYF
>15|NA|TRBJ2-3|NA|TRBV27
TGTGCCAGCAGTTTTAATAGTTTAGGCACAGATACGCAGTATTTT
CASSFNSLGTDTQYF
>16|once|TRBJ1-6|NA|TRBV18
TGTGCCAGCTCAGATAGAATAGACAGGTTCGACTCACCCCTCCACTTT
CASSDRIDRFDSPLHF
>14|few|TRBJ1-2|NA|TRBV7-2
TGTGCCAGCAGCTCGAGGGCCTCCTACTATGGCTACACCTTC
CASSSRASYYGYTF
>10|NA|TRBJ1-4|NA|TRBV20-1
TGCAGTGCTGCAGGGGAAAAACTGTTTTTT
CSAAGEKLFF
>14|NA|TRBJ1-1|NA|TRBV28
TGTGCCAGCAGTTTAGGCGGGGTGGCAGGTGAAGCTTTCTTT
CASSLGGVAGEAFF
>16|NA|TRBJ2-7|TRBD1|TRBV27
TGTGCCAGCAGTTCCGGAAATGGACAGGGGGCCTACGAGCAGTACTTC
CASSSGNGQGAYEQYF
>18|NA|TRBJ2-3|TRBD2|TRBV27
TGTGCCAGCAGTCTCGGACTAGCGGGGGGAACTAGCACAGATACGCAGTATTTT
CASSLGLAGGTSTDTQYF
>19|NA|TRBJ2-5|TRBD2|TRBV5-6
TGTGCCAGCAGCTCGTTGATCCCCTTGACTAGCGGGAACCAAGAGACCCAGTACTTC
CASSSLIPLTSGNQETQYF
>13|once|TRBJ1-2|TRBD1|TRBV6-1
TGTGCCAGCAGACACGACAGGGACTATGGCTACACCTTC
CASRHDRDYGYTF
>14|NA|TRBJ1-3|TRBD1|TRBV2
TGTGCCAGCAGGGTAGACAGGGCAGGAAACACCATATATTTT
CASRVDRAGNTIYF
>17|NA|TRBJ2-1|TRBD1|TRBV27
TGTGCCAGCAGTAGGACAGGGCCCCCTAGCTCCTACAATGAGCAGTTCTTC
CASSRTGPPSSYNEQFF
>12|once|TRBJ1-1|NA|TRBV11-2
TGTGCCAGCAGCCCAGACAGGCTTGAAGCTTTCTTT
CASSPDRLEAFF
>11|NA|TRBJ2-7|NA|TRBV28
TGTGCCAGCAGTTTCGGGTACGAGCAGTACTTC
CASSFGYEQYF
>17|NA|TRBJ1-5|TRBD1|TRBV2
TGTGCCAGCAGTGTTTGGGCAGGGGGGTATGGCAATCAGCCCCAGCATTTT
CASSVWAGGYGNQPQHF
>16|once|TRBJ1-1|TRBD1|TRBV18
TGTGCCAGCTCACCCGAGAGGACAGGGGGGCGCACTGAAGCTTTCTTT
CASSPERTGGRTEAFF
>16|NA|TRBJ1-5|TRBD1|TRBV7-8
TGTGCCAGCAGCCACGGGGACAGGGGGCTCGATCAGCCCCAGCATTTT
CASSHGDRGLDQPQHF
>15|NA|TRBJ1-3|NA|TRBV29-1
TGCAGCGTGATAACAGATACCCACTCTGGAAACACCATATATTTT
CSVITDTHSGNTIYF
>16|NA|TRBJ2-2|TRBD1|TRBV4-1
TGCGCCAGCAGCCGAGATTTAACAGGGGGCCCCGGGGAGCTGTTTTTT
CASSRDLTGGPGELFF
>12|NA|TRBJ2-7|NA|TRBV14
TGTGCCAGCGGAGCCGGTGAATACGAGCAGTACTTC
CASGAGEYEQYF
>14|NA|TRBJ2-3|NA|TRBV28
TGTGCCAGCAGTTCCACACAGACTAGTGATACGCAGTATTTT
CASSSTQTSDTQYF
>15|NA|TRBJ2-1|TRBD2|TRBV19
TGTGCCAGTAGCCTTAGCGGGGGGGCTTACAATGAGCAGTTCTTC
CASSLSGGAYNEQFF
>11|NA|TRBJ1-2|TRBD1|TRBV20-1
TGCAGTGCTAGACAGGGGGCTGGCTACACCTTC
CSARQGAGYTF
>14|NA|TRBJ2-3|TRBD1|TRBV6-1
TGTGCCAGCAGTGAAGCAGGGGGCGGAGATACGCAGTATTTT
CASSEAGGGDTQYF
>15|NA|TRBJ2-2|NA|TRBV6-5
TGTGCCAGCAGTTACTACGGGACTGGCACCGGGGAGCTGTTTTTT
CASSYYGTGTGELFF
>15|NA|TRBJ2-3|TRBD2|TRBV11-2
TGTGCCAGCAGCTTAGCGGGAGGGATCACAGATACGCAGTATTTT
CASSLAGGITDTQYF
>15|NA|TRBJ2-7|NA|TRBV28
TGTGCCAGCAGTTTAGGGTCCGACTGGTCTCGGGAGCAGTACTTC
CASSLGSDWSREQYF
>16|NA|TRBJ2-7|NA|TRBV27
TGTGCCAGCAGTCTACTAGCCGGGACCATGAGAGGCGAGCAGTACTTC
CASSLLAGTMRGEQYF
>15|NA|TRBJ2-7|NA|TRBV4-1
TGCGCCAGCAGCCAAGCTTCGGGGGATTACTACGAGCAGTACTTC
CASSQASGDYYEQYF
>15|NA|TRBJ1-1|TRBD1|TRBV6-1
TGTGCCAGCAGCGACACCACAGGGGGCGCGCGGAAAGCTTTCTTT
CASSDTTGGARKAFF
>14|NA|TRBJ2-7|TRBD1|TRBV9
TGTGCCAGCAGCGTAGGTAGGACAGGGGACGAGCAGTACTTC
CASSVGRTGDEQYF
>15|few|TRBJ2-5|NA|TRBV4-1
TGCGCCAGCAGCCAAGAACGCCAGAACCGAGAGACCCAGTACTTC
CASSQERQNRETQYF
>17|NA|TRBJ2-5|TRBD2|TRBV9
TGTGCCAGCAGCGTAGGTCTATCGGGGGGGCCGAGGCAGACCCAGTACTTC
CASSVGLSGGPRQTQYF
>16|NA|TRBJ1-2|NA|TRBV15
TGTGCCACCAGCAGAGATTTAGGAGGTACTAACTATGGCTACACCTTC
CATSRDLGGTNYGYTF
>16|NA|TRBJ2-7|TRBD2|TRBV5-1
TGCGCCAGCAGCTTGGTGGCGGGAGCTTGGGGCTACGAGCAGTACTTC
CASSLVAGAWGYEQYF
>14|NA|TRBJ2-1|TRBD2|TRBV2
TGTGCCAGCAGACTAGCGGGAGGCTACAATGAGCAGTTCTTC
CASRLAGGYNEQFF
>15|NA|TRBJ2-7|TRBD1|TRBV7-3
TGTGCCAGCAGCCTAGGGACAGGGGGCACGTACGAGCAGTACTTC
CASSLGTGGTYEQYF
>17|NA|TRBJ1-6|TRBD1|TRBV4-2
TGTGCCAGCAGCCTCGGGGACAGGGGCTTTAGGAATTCACCCCTCCACTTT
CASSLGDRGFRNSPLHF
>14|NA|TRBJ2-7|TRBD2|TRBV5-1
TGCGCCAGCAGCCCAACTAGCGGGATAAACGAGCAGTACTTC
CASSPTSGINEQYF
>15|NA|TRBJ1-5|TRBD1|TRBV7-2
TGTGCCAGCAGCCCGCAGACAGGGATGTTTCAGCCCCAGCATTTT
CASSPQTGMFQPQHF
>14|NA|TRBJ2-1|NA|TRBV25-1
TGTGCCAGCAGTGAATACAACTCCAACAATGAGCAGTTCTTC
CASSEYNSNNEQFF
>14|NA|TRBJ1-6|NA|TRBV30
TGTGCCTGGAGTGTACGGACTAAGGATTCACCCCTCCACTTT
CAWSVRTKDSPLHF
>15|NA|TRBJ1-2|TRBD1|TRBV27
TGTGCCAGCAGACCGGATACAGGGGGAGGCTATGGCTACACCTTC
CASRPDTGGGYGYTF
>18|NA|TRBJ2-3|NA|TRBV5-1
TGCGCCAGCAGCGACCAGGGTAGTAGGGACACTAGCACAGATACGCAGTATTTT
CASSDQGSRDTSTDTQYF
>11|once|TRBJ1-2|TRBD1|TRBV7-8
TGTGCCAGCAGCTCAGGGGGCAACTACACCTTC
CASSSGGNYTF
>15|once|TRBJ2-7|TRBD1|TRBV29-1
TGCAGCGTTGTGGGTGGGACAGGTAACTCCTACGAGCAGTACTTC
CSVVGGTGNSYEQYF
>16|once|TRBJ2-7|TRBD2|TRBV28
TGTGCCAGCAGTCTCATTCATAGCGGGGGGACCTACGAGCAGTACTTC
CASSLIHSGGTYEQYF
>16|NA|TRBJ2-1|TRBD2|TRBV18
TGTGCCAGCTCACCACCGTCAGCGGGACGGTACAATGAGCAGTTCTTC
CASSPPSAGRYNEQFF
>14|NA|TRBJ1-2|NA|TRBV28
TGTGCCAGCAGTACCTTGACAGTTGGCTATGGCTACACCTTC
CASSTLTVGYGYTF
>14|NA|TRBJ2-3|TRBD2|TRBV28
TGTGCCAGCAGTTGGCTAGCGGACACAGATACGCAGTATTTT
CASSWLADTDTQYF
>15|NA|TRBJ2-7|NA|TRBV30
TGTGCCTGGGCCGCTGGGACACCCTATACCTACGAGCAGTACTTC
CAWAAGTPYTYEQYF
>14|NA|TRBJ1-4|NA|TRBV6-5
TGTGCCAGCAAGATTACAGTGCGGGGCGAAAAACTGTTTTTT
CASKITVRGEKLFF
>19|NA|TRBJ2-3|TRBD2|TRBV27
TGTGCCAGCAGTTTAGCGGGACTAGCGCCGATCACGACCACAGATACGCAGTATTTT
CASSLAGLAPITTTDTQYF
>18|NA|TRBJ2-7|NA|TRBV15
TGTGCCACCAGCAGTCTACCCCGCGGAGGCACCCGGGGTGTGCAGCAGTACTTC
CATSSLPRGGTRGVQQYF
>14|once|TRBJ1-3|NA|TRBV7-9
TGTGCCAGCAGCAGAGGAGATTTCGGGGACACCATATATTTT
CASSRGDFGDTIYF
>15|NA|TRBJ1-2|NA|TRBV4-1
TGCGCCAGCAGCCAAGACAGTTGGACAGACTATGGCTACACCTTC
CASSQDSWTDYGYTF
>15|NA|TRBJ1-1|TRBD1|TRBV5-1
TGCGCCAGCAGCCCCGATCGACAGGGCAGGACTGAAGCTTTCTTT
CASSPDRQGRTEAFF
>13|NA|TRBJ1-1|NA|TRBV5-8
TGTGCCAGCAGCTCCAGACATGAATCGGAAGCTTTCTTT
CASSSRHESEAFF